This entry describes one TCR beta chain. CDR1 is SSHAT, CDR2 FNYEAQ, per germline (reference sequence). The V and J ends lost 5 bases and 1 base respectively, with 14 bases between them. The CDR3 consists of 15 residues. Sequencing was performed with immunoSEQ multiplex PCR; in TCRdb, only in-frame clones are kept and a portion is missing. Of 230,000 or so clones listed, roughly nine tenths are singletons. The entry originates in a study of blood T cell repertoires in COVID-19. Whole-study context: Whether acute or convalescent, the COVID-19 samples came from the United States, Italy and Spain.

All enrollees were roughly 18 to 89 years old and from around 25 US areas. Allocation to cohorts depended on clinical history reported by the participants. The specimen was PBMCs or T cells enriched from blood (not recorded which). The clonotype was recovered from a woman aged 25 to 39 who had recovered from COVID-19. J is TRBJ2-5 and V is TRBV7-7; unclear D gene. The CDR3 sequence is CASSPTAFGQETQYF. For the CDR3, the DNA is TGTGCCAGCAGCCCTACCGCTTTTGGCCAAGAGACCCAGTACTTC.